This T cell receptor beta chain was identified during a study of blood T cell repertoires in COVID-19 (TCRdb year 2020). About the full investigation: The collaborator samples originated in the United States, Italy and Spain and spanned the acute and convalescent phases of COVID-19. The samples were drawn from two sources: the first 160 participants of the ongoing ImmuneRACE study, and 1,000 to 1,500 subjects contributed by 6 global collaborators. The repertoires were made available in a free public database intended to serve as a resource for research on the immune response to SARS-CoV-2. The dataset comprised deeply sampled blood TCRbeta repertoires from subjects exposed to, actively infected with, or recovered from COVID-19. Nearly every sample came with metadata listing a de-identified subject ID, COVID-19 status, age in years and sex. The prospective study material was composed of cDNA or gDNA derived from T cells, B-cell-depleted T cells, or PBMCs. Where HLA class I and class II types were available, the types were taken from metadata supplied by the sample provider, not from assay-based typing.

Sequences KGHSH (CDR1) and LQKENI (CDR2) are obtained from the germline V gene. Taken from cysteine to phenylalanine, the CDR3 has 20 residues. Here the CDR3 DNA is all that survives: 60 bases in frame from base 1. V trim: 1 base; J trim: 1 base; unmatched bases: 16. What the study reported, not specific to this receptor: How much clinical and demographic metadata was included differed by source and by participant, and the metadata was provided uncurated.

The immunoSEQ Assay, a bias-controlled multiplex PCR, was used to amplify TCRbeta CDR3 regions from genomic DNA. Regarding the original processing steps: The number of nucleated cells in each sample was estimated from the amplification of reference gene primers within the assay. To quantify the absolute abundance of each unique TCRbeta CDR3 rearrangement, sequence reads were collapsed and filtered. Productive Simpson clonality was computed per sample as the square root of Simpson's diversity index over productive rearrangements. Imported from immuneACCESS, the table was reduced by TCRdb to in-frame sequences with V and J called. These copies leave out some clones; in studies compared against another copy, an unresolved V gene accounts for under half, and the cause of the remainder is not known. V and J calls plus clone size are reproduced from that table; the DNA served to infer D and trimming. The sample contains over 200,000 clones, 84% of them found a single time. The top ten clonotypes cover roughly 1.8% of the sample.

About this clone itself: Its antigen remains undetermined. No qualities accompany the bases; no much larger clone lies one base away.

In the prospective study, participants were about 18 to 95 years old, resided in fewer than 25 geographic areas of the United States, and were enrolled through a virtual design. In the prospective study, cohorts were assigned on the basis of participant-reported clinical history obtained from a screening survey and a study questionnaire. For ImmuneRACE Cohort 3, a participant was defined as recovered based on two consecutive negative NP/OP PCR tests, clearance by a healthcare professional, or resolution of symptoms. In the prospective study, whole blood, serum and a nasopharyngeal or oropharyngeal swab were collected from each participant by mobile phlebotomists. Over an approximately 2-month period, participants in the prospective study had the option of providing additional blood draws and questionnaires. Prospective study blood samples were shipped either frozen or at room temperature before DNA extraction.

In this chain, TRBV18 is recombined with TRBJ2-1, with TRBD1 identical over 7 junction bases. The source of this sequence is a man between 60 and 75 years old who had recovered from COVID-19. The sequenced sample was PBMCs or T cells enriched from blood (not recorded which). CDR3 protein: CASSPRAQGQVGDSYNEQFF. The nucleotides read TGTGCCAGCTCACCACGGGCGCAAGGACAGGTGGGGGATTCCTACAATGAGCAGTTCTTC.